A single sample is the source of the 25 T cell receptor beta chains below, sequenced in a study of PD-1 blockade in mismatch repair-deficient tumors. Here immunoSEQ multiplex PCR was the method, and the copy in TCRdb shows in-frame clones only, minus some. The table records under 25,000 clones, about four fifths of them present only once. Sample: peripheral blood, taken 2 weeks after starting pembrolizumab. The source of these receptors is an adult with mismatch repair-deficient cancer.

This clone showed up just once. For the CDR3, the DNA is TGTGCCAGCAGCCCGGGGACAGGGAGAAACATTCAGTACTTC. Amino acids: CASSPGTGRNIQYF. This chain links TRBV5-6 with TRBJ2-4; TRBD1 aligns across 9 bases. V gave up 4 bases and J gave up 6 bases; unmatched junction bases: 5. This CDR3 is 14 amino acids long. Germline CDR1 and CDR2: SGHDT and YYEEEE.

This clone appeared a few times. The chain uses TRBV19 and TRBJ1-1; D ambiguous. The CDR3 loop spans 13 amino acids. The V and J ends lost 3 bases and 5 bases respectively, with 10 bases between them. Germline V gene sequence: CDR1 LNHDA, CDR2 SQIVND (reference sequence). CDR3 region: CASSIKEKTEAFF. The CDR3 bases are TGTGCCAGTAGTATCAAGGAGAAGACTGAAGCTTTCTTT.

The chain links TRBV28 to TRBJ2-3; TRBD2 matches at 9 bases. Germline CDR1 is MDHEN and CDR2 is SYDVKM. This CDR3 is 16 amino acids long. V lost 6 bases, J lost 4 bases, and 11 bases stayed unmatched. CDR3 bases: TGTGCCAGCAGCTATCCGCGGGAGGGCCGGGCAGATACGCAGTATTTT. It translates to CASSYPREGRADTQYF.

The chain carries TRBV28 and TRBJ2-7, with D unclear. This CDR3 contains 13 residues. Between the trimmed V and J ends, which lost 6 bases and 10 bases, there was a span of 19 bases. Looked up from germline, CDR1 is MDHEN and CDR2 is SYDVKM. The CDR3 spells CASSSVGSSDQYF. CDR3 nucleotide sequence: TGTGCCAGCAGCTCTGTGGGTAGTAGTGATCAGTACTTC.

The V and J genes are TRBV7-9 and TRBJ1-4; TRBD1 aligns across 9 bases. Germline V CDR1 and CDR2: SEHNR, FQNEAQ (reference sequence). V trimming: 2 bases; J trimming: 5 bases; junction bases outside the gene matches: 6. The CDR3 is 16 amino acids. The CDR3: CASSLNRDRANEKLFF. The CDR3 nucleotides read TGTGCCAGCAGCTTAAACAGGGACAGGGCCAATGAAAAACTGTTTTTT.

The chain couples TRBV4-3 to TRBJ2-7, with D possibly TRBD2 on 6 matching bases. This CDR3 is built from 17 residues. Per the germline V gene, CDR1 is LGHNA and CDR2 is YSLEER. The V end was cut by 0 bases, the J end by 3 bases, with 18 bases between. CDR3 nucleotide sequence: TGCGCCAGCAGCCAAGATCGATTCGGGACTGTCGGCTACGAGCAGTACTTC. This codes for CASSQDRFGTVGYEQYF.

This chain joins TRBV25-1 and TRBJ2-1, with 7 bases aligning to TRBD1. The J segment lost 3 bases and the V segment lost 4 bases, leaving 9 bases of the junction unmatched. This CDR3 contains 16 residues. From germline, CDR1 is MGHDK and CDR2 SYGVNS. CDR3 amino acids: CASSGDSPRIYNEQFF. The CDR3 DNA is TGTGCCAGCAGTGGGGACAGCCCACGTATCTACAATGAGCAGTTCTTC.

This rearrangement joins TRBV6-5 to TRBJ1-1; D unresolved. This CDR3 comprises 12 residues. Germline CDR1 reads MNHEY; CDR2 reads SVGAGI. Trimming pared 6 bases from V and 11 bases from J, leaving 16 bases between. This chain's CDR3 is CASRHPRMEAFF. CDR3 DNA sequence: TGTGCCAGCAGGCACCCCAGGATGGAGGCTTTCTTT.

The rearrangement uses TRBV5-1 and TRBJ2-7, with D maybe TRBD1 (6 bases). The germline V gene has CDR1 SGHRS and CDR2 YFSETQ. The CDR3 sequence is 13 residues long. Trimming stripped 2 bases from V and 2 bases from J, with 8 bases between. CDR3 coding DNA: TGCGCCAGCAGCTTCGGGACAACCTACGAGCAGTACTTC. It encodes CASSFGTTYEQYF.

The chain couples TRBV6-5 to TRBJ2-1; TRBD1 is a possible D gene (5 bases). Germline CDR1 MNHEY, CDR2 SVGAGI. Trimming left V 6 bases short and J 2 bases short, with 8 bases between. CDR3 length: 13 amino acids. The CDR3 DNA sequence: TGTGCCAGCAGACAGGACCCCTACAATGAGCAGTTCTTC. Its translation: CASRQDPYNEQFF.

This clone was detected only once. The V and J genes are TRBV5-5 and TRBJ2-7; TRBD2 matches at 7 bases. The V gene's germline CDR1 is SGHKS and CDR2 YYEKEE (reference sequence). V was clipped by 0 bases and J by 1 base; unmatched bases: 4. The CDR3 has 15 residues. The DNA for the CDR3 is TGTGCCAGCAGCTTGGCCCTTAGCGGGTCCTACGAGCAGTACTTC. Amino acids: CASSLALSGSYEQYF.

This clone appeared once. The genes are TRBV5-1 and TRBJ2-1; 8 positions agree with TRBD1. This CDR3 region has 13 residues. Trimming cost V 4 bases and J 8 bases; bases outside gene matches: 5. The germline V gene encodes CDR1 SGHRS and CDR2 YFSETQ. Here the CDR3 reads CASSEPGQDEQFF. In nucleotides, the CDR3 is TGCGCCAGCAGCGAGCCGGGACAGGATGAGCAGTTCTTC.

V is TRBV18 and J is TRBJ2-5, with 7 bases that match TRBD1. Germline V gives CDR1 KGHSH, CDR2 LQKENI. CDR3 length: 16 residues. V was clipped by 5 bases and J by 4 bases; unmatched bases: 13. The CDR3 sequence is CASSFTTGRLGETQYF. CDR3 coding DNA: TGTGCCAGCTCATTCACGACAGGGCGTTTGGGAGAGACCCAGTACTTC.

The V call is TRBV21-1, the J call TRBJ2-1; TRBD2 reflects the table's D call only, with no check against the DNA. TRBV21-1 represents a pseudogene. The CDR3 is 15 residues long. The CDR3 loop is CASSWSAGVSGGQFF. The DNA for the CDR3 is TGTGCCAGCAGCTGGTCTGCGGGAGTCAGTGGGGGGCAGTTCTTC.

Written as DNA, the CDR3 is TGTGCCAGCAGCTTGGGGACAGGACCCGAGCAGTACTTC. Protein sequence: CASSLGTGPEQYF. V and J are TRBV5-6 and TRBJ2-7; 7 bases line up with TRBD1. The CDR3 runs to 13 residues. Losses at the gene ends were 0 bases for V and 6 bases for J; bases not matched to a gene: 3. Germline V gene sequence: CDR1 SGHDT, CDR2 YYEEEE. The entire variable domain, with the rest obtained from reference TRBV5-6 and TRBJ2-7, is as follows: DAGVTQSPTHLIKTRGQQVTLRCSPKSGHDTVSWYQQALGQGPQFIFQYYEEEERQRGNFPDRFSGHQFPNYSSELNVNALLLGDSALYLCASSLGTGPEQYFGPGTRLTVT.

This clone was observed once. This chain uses TRBV18 with TRBJ2-5; D might be TRBD1 (7 bases). Between the trimmed V and J ends, which lost 6 bases and 5 bases, there was a span of 22 bases. CDR1 is KGHSH, CDR2 LQKENI, per germline. The CDR3 is made up of 16 amino acids. This CDR3 reads CASSPGQSTRGETQYF. CDR3 nucleotide sequence: TGTGCCAGCTCCCCGGGACAGTCGACCCGGGGGGAGACCCAGTACTTC.

J is TRBJ1-2 and V is TRBV5-4, with a weak D call TRBD1 (5 bases). Trimming stripped 0 bases from V and 4 bases from J, with 10 bases between. Per germline, CDR1 SGHNT and CDR2 YYREEE (reference sequence). CDR3 length: 14 amino acids. CDR3 in DNA: TGTGCCAGCAGCTTGGAAGAGGGGTCCTATGGCTACACCTTC. Translation: CASSLEEGSYGYTF.

The genes are TRBV7-9 and TRBJ2-7; 10 bases are a match to TRBD2. V shed 6 bases and J 0 bases; nucleotides not matched to a gene: 8. The CDR3 runs 16 residues. Germline V CDR1 and CDR2: SEHNR, FQNEAQ (reference sequence). The CDR3 coding sequence is TGTGCCAGCAGTCACAGGACTAGCGGAAGCTCCTACGAGCAGTACTTC. Translated: CASSHRTSGSSYEQYF.

This clone was seen only a few times. The V gene is TRBV7-6, the J gene TRBJ1-4; unclear D gene. The CDR3 is 13 residues long. Trimming shortened V by 1 base and J by 8 bases, and 8 bases separated the two germline ends. The germline V gene encodes CDR1 SGHVS and CDR2 FNYEAQ. As DNA, the CDR3 is TGTGCCAGCAGCTTAGAGGCGGGGGAAAAACTGTTTTTT. As protein: CASSLEAGEKLFF.

The chain links TRBV19 to TRBJ1-4; unclear D gene. Deletions cut 3 bases from V and 6 bases from J, with 11 bases between. The CDR3 runs to 14 residues. The germline CDR1 and CDR2 sequences are LNHDA and SQIVND (reference sequence). The DNA of the CDR3 is TGTGCCAGTAGTATTGGTTTGGAGGATGAAAAACTGTTTTTT. This translates into CASSIGLEDEKLFF. The entire variable domain, with the rest obtained from reference TRBV19 and TRBJ1-4, is as follows: DGGITQSPKYLFRKEGQNVTLSCEQNLNHDAMYWYRQDPGQGLRLIYYSQIVNDFQKGDIAEGYSVSREKKESFPLTVTSAQKNPTAFYLCASSIGLEDEKLFFGSGTQLSVL.

This CDR3 reads CASSVTEINTEAFF. The CDR3 nucleotides are TGTGCCAGCAGTGTGACCGAGATTAACACTGAAGCTTTCTTT. V and J are TRBV6-5 and TRBJ1-1, with D hard to call. There are 14 residues in the CDR3. Trimming cost V 5 bases and J 2 bases, with 12 bases left between them. CDR1 is MNHEY, CDR2 SVGAGI, per germline.

V usage is TRBV7-9 and J usage is TRBJ2-5; D might be TRBD2 (6 bases). The CDR3 is 14 residues long. V was cut by 5 bases and J by 3 bases, with 13 bases left in between. Germline CDR1 SEHNR, CDR2 FQNEAQ (reference sequence). CDR3 loop: CASSTWTTEETQYF. Here the CDR3 DNA reads TGTGCCAGCAGCACCTGGACTACTGAAGAGACCCAGTACTTC.

This clone has just one count. The V gene is TRBV20-1, the J gene TRBJ1-2; D not resolved. CDR3 length equals 11 residues. Trimming pared 5 bases from V and 7 bases from J, leaving 11 bases between. Germline V gives CDR1 DFQATT, CDR2 SNEGSKA (reference sequence). CDR3 amino acids: CSAAPWSGYTF. CDR3 coding DNA: TGCAGTGCTGCCCCCTGGTCTGGCTACACCTTC.

The chain combines TRBV4-3 with TRBJ2-2; no reliable D call. Germline CDR1 LGHNA, CDR2 YSLEER. The CDR3 totals 15 residues. The V end was cut by 1 base, the J end by 2 bases, with 8 bases between. This CDR3 reads CASSQGLVNTGELFF. The CDR3 nucleotides read TGCGCCAGCAGCCAAGGGCTAGTAAACACCGGGGAGCTGTTTTTT.

The rearrangement uses TRBV27 and TRBJ2-7, with TRBD2 matching 14 bases. The ends lost 7 bases at V and 2 bases at J; junction bases unmatched: 1. The germline V gene encodes CDR1 MNHEY and CDR2 SMNVEV (reference sequence). CDR3 size: 14 residues. The CDR3, as DNA: TGTGCCAGCACGACTAGCGGGAGGGCCTACGAGCAGTACTTC. This encodes CASTTSGRAYEQYF.